Sequencing of this T cell receptor (beta chain) was carried out in a study of Tregs in tolerant kidney transplant recipients. Study-level information: Antibodies separated recipient from donor cells.

Overall study findings and caveats: Expanding Tregs on activated donor B cells appeared to best identify donor-specific TCRbeta clones.

Assay: immunoSEQ multiplex PCR; the TCRdb copy retains only in-frame clones and omits some. There are approximately 41,000 clones in the sample; 95% occur only once, and about 0.41% lies in the top ten. To note about this clone: Its antigen is currently unknown.

Sequenced input: Tregs from blood cultured with allogeneic cells. This TCR was sampled from a human donor in good health.

The CDR3 loop reads CASSLVAGSYGYTF. The CDR3 DNA follows: TGTGCCAGCAGCTTAGTCGCAGGGAGCTATGGCTACACCTTC. The genes are TRBV7-8 and TRBJ1-2; D is perhaps TRBD1 (5 bases). V lost 1 base to trimming and J lost 4 bases, with 10 bases between them. The CDR3 has 14 amino acids. Germline CDR1 is SGHVS and CDR2 is FQNEAQ.